This T cell receptor beta chain is drawn from a study of blood T cells in healthy people across ages. V was shortened by 5 bases and J by 0 bases, with 8 bases between the two germline ends. The CDR3 totals 13 residues. The germline gives CDR1 ENHRY, CDR2 SYGVKD. For the second PCR, which ran for roughly 7 to 11 cycles, a sample-barcoded 5' primer and a J-beta primer mix were used. Each CDR3 protein is one row after TCRdb ran MiXCR on the 5' RACE reads. The sample lists some 760,000 distinct CDR3 sequences, just under 25% occurring once. This sample also belongs to another study, concerning T cells of mothers and their children.

Sequenced input: blood. This receptor was identified in a boy aged 5-17 years in good health. The V call is TRBV10-3, the J call TRBJ2-7; tentative D call: TRBD1 (5 bases). In DNA, the CDR3 is TGTGCCATCAGTCCGGACACCTCCTACGAGCAGTACTTC. Encoded protein: CAISPDTSYEQYF.